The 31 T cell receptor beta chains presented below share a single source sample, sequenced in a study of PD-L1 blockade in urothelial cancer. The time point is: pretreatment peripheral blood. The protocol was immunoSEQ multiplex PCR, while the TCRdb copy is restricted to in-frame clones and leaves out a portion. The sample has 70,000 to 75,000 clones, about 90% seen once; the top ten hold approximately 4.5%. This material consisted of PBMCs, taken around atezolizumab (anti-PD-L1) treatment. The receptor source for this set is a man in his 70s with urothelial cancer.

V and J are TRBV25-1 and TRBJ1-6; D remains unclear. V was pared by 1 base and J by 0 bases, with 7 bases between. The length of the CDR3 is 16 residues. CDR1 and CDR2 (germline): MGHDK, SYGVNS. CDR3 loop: CASSESGSSYNSPLHF. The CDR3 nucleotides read TGTGCCAGCAGTGAATCGGGGAGCTCCTATAATTCACCCCTCCACTTT.

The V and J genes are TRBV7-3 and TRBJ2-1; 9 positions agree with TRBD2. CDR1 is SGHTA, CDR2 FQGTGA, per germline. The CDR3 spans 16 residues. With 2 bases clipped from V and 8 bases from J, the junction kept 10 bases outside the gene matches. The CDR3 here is CASSLLGGRALDEQFF. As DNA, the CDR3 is TGTGCCAGCAGCTTATTGGGCGGGAGGGCCCTCGATGAGCAGTTCTTC.

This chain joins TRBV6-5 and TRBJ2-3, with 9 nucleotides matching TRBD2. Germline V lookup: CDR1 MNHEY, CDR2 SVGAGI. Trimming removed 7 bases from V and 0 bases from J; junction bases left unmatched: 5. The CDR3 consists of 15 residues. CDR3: CASMAGGYSTDTQYF. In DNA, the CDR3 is TGTGCCAGCATGGCGGGGGGGTACAGCACAGATACGCAGTATTTT.

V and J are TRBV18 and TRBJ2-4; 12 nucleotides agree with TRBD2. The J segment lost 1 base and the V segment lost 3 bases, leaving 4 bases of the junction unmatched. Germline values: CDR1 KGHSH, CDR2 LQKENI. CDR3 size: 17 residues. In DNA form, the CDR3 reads TGTGCCAGCTCACCGACTAGCGGGAGTGTGGCCAAAAACATTCAGTACTTC. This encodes CASSPTSGSVAKNIQYF.

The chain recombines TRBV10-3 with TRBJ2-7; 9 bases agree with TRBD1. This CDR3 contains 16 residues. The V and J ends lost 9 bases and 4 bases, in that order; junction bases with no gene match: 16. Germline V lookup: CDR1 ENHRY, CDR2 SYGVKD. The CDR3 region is CAILRTGTGRKYEQYF. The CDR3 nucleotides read TGTGCCATTCTCCGAACTGGGACAGGGAGAAAGTACGAGCAGTACTTC.

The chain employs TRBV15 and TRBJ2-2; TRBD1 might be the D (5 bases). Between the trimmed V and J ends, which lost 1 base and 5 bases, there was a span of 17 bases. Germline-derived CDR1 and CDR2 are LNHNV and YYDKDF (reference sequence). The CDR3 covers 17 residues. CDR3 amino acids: CATSRGRQGLETGELFF. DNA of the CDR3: TGTGCCACCAGCAGAGGTCGTCAGGGTCTCGAGACCGGGGAGCTGTTTTTT.

CDR3 bases: TGCGCCAGCAGCTTCGCGGGACAGGGATGGGCTAGGTCCTACAATGAGCAGTTCTTC. Its translation: CASSFAGQGWARSYNEQFF. V and J are TRBV5-1 and TRBJ2-1; 9 nucleotides align to TRBD1. J gave up 1 base and V 2 bases, and 13 bases lay outside the gene matches. Germline lookup yields CDR1 SGHRS and CDR2 YFSETQ. The CDR3 runs 19 residues.

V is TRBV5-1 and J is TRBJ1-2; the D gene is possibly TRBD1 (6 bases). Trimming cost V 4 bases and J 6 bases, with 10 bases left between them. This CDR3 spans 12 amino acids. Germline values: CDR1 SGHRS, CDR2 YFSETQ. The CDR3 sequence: CASSRDNHGYTF. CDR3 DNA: TGCGCCAGCAGCCGGGACAACCATGGCTACACCTTC. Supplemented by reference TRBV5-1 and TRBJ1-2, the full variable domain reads KAGVTQTPRYLIKTRGQQVTLSCSPISGHRSVSWYQQTPGQGLQFLFEYFSETQRNKGNFPGRFSGRQFSNSRSEMNVSTLELGDSALYLCASSRDNHGYTFGSGTRLTVV.

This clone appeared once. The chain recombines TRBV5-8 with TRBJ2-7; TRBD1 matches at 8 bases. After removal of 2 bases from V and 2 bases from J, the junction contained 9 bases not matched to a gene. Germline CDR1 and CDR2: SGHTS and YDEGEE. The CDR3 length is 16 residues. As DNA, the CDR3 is TGTGCCAGCAGCTTATGGACAGGGAGTACAGCCTACGAGCAGTACTTC. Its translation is CASSLWTGSTAYEQYF.

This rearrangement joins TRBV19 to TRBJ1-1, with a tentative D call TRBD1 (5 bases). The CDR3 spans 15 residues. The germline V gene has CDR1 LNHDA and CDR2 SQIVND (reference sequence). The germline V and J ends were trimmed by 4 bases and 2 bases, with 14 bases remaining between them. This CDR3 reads CASSTSRVINTEAFF. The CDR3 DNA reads TGTGCCAGTAGTACCTCCAGGGTAATAAACACTGAAGCTTTCTTT. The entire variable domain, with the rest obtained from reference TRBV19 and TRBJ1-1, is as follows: DGGITQSPKYLFRKEGQNVTLSCEQNLNHDAMYWYRQDPGQGLRLIYYSQIVNDFQKGDIAEGYSVSREKKESFPLTVTSAQKNPTAFYLCASSTSRVINTEAFFGQGTRLTVV.

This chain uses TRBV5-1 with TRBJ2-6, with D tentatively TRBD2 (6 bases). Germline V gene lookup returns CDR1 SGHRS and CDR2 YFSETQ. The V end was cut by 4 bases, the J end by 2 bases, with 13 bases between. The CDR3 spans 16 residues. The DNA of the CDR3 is TGCGCCAGCAGCCCGAAGGCGGGGACTGGGGCCAACGTCCTGACTTTC. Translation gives CASSPKAGTGANVLTF.

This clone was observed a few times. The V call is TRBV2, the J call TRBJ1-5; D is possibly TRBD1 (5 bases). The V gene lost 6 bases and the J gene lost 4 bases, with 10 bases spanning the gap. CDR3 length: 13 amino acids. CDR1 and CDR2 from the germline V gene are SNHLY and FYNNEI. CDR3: CASSERQNQPQHF. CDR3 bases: TGTGCCAGCAGCGAGAGACAGAATCAGCCCCAGCATTTT.

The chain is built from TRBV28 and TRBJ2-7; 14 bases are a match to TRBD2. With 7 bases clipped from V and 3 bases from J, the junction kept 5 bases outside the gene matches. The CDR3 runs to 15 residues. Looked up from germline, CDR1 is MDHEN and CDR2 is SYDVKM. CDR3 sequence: CASKFGTSGSYEQYF. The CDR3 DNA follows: TGTGCCAGCAAGTTCGGGACTAGCGGGAGCTACGAGCAGTACTTC.

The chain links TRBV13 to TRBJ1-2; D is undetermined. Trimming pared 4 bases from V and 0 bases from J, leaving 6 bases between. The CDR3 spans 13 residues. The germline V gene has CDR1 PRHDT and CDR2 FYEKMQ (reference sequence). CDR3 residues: CASSSRSNYGYTF. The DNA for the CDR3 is TGTGCCAGCAGCTCCAGGTCTAACTATGGCTACACCTTC.

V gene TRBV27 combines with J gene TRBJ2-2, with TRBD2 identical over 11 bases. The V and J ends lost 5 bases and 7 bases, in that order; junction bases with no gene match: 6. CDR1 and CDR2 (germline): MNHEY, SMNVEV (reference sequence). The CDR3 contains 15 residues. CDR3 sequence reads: CASSVSGRVGGELFF. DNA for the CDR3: TGTGCCAGCAGTGTTAGCGGGAGGGTTGGCGGGGAGCTGTTTTTT.

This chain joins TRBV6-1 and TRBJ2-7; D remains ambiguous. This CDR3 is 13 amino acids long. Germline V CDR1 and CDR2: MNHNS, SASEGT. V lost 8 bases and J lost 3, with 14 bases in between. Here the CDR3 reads CASVLAPLYEQYF. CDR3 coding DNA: TGTGCCAGCGTTTTGGCTCCGCTCTACGAGCAGTACTTC.

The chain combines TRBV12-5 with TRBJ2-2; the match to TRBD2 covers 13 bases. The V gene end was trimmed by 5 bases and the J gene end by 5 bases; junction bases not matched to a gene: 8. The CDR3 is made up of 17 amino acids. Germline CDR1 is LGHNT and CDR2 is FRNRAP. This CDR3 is CASGKRLAGGKTGELFF. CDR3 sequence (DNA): TGTGCTAGTGGTAAACGACTAGCGGGAGGCAAAACCGGGGAGCTGTTTTTT.

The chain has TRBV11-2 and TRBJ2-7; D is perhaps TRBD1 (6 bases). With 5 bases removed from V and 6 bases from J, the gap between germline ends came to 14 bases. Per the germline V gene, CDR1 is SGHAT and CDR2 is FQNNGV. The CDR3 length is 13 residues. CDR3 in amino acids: CASSTQGFGEQYF. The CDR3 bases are TGTGCCAGCAGCACACAGGGTTTTGGCGAGCAGTACTTC.

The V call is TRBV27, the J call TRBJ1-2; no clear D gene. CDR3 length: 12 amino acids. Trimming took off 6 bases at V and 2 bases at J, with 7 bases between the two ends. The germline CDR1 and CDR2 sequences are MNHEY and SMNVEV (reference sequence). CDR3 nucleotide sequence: TGTGCCAGCAGAGCAGGCAACTATGGCTACACCTTC. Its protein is CASRAGNYGYTF.

This chain's CDR3 is CATSTDRGVNQPQHF. DNA of the CDR3: TGTGCCACCAGCACCGACAGGGGGGTTAATCAGCCCCAGCATTTT. The chain combines TRBV15 with TRBJ1-5; TRBD1 aligns across 9 bases. The CDR3 is 15 amino acids. The V and J ends lost 4 bases and 4 bases, in that order; junction bases with no gene match: 5. CDR1 LNHNV and CDR2 YYDKDF come from the germline V gene (reference sequence).

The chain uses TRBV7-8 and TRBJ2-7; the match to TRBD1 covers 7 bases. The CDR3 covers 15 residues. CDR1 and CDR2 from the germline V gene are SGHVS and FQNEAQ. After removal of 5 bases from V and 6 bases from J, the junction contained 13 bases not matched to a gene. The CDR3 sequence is CASSLAARGLGEQYF. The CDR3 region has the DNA TGTGCCAGCAGCCTCGCCGCCAGGGGGTTAGGCGAGCAGTACTTC. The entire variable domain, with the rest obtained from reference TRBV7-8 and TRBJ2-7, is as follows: GAGVSQSPRYKVAKRGQDVALRCDPISGHVSLFWYQQALGQGPEFLTYFQNEAQLDKSGLPSDRFFAERPEGSVSTLKIQRTQQEDSAVYLCASSLAARGLGEQYFGPGTRLTVT.

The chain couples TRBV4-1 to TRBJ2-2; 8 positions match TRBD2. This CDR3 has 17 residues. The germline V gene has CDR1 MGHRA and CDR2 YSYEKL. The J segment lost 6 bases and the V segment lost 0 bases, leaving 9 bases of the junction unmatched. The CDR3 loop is CASSQDLTGGRSGELFF. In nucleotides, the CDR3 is TGCGCCAGCAGCCAAGATTTGACGGGAGGGCGTTCCGGGGAGCTGTTTTTT.

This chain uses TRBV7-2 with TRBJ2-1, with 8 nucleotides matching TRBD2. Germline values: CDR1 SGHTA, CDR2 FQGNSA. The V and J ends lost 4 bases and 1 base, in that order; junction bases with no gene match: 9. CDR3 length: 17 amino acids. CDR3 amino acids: CASSWIYSGMSYNEQFF. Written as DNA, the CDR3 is TGTGCCAGCAGCTGGATTTATAGCGGGATGTCCTACAATGAGCAGTTCTTC.

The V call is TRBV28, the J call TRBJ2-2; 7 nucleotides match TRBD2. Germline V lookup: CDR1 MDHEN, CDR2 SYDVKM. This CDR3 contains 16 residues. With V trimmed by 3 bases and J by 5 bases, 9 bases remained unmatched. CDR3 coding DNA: TGTGCCAGCAGTTTTGTGAGAGCGGGAAGTACCGGGGAGCTGTTTTTT. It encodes CASSFVRAGSTGELFF.

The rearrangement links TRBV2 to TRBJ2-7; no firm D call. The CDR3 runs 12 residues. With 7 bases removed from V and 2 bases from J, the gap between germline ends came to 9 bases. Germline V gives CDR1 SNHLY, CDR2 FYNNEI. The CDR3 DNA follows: TGTGCCAGCAATCAGGTCACCTACGAGCAGTACTTC. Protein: CASNQVTYEQYF.

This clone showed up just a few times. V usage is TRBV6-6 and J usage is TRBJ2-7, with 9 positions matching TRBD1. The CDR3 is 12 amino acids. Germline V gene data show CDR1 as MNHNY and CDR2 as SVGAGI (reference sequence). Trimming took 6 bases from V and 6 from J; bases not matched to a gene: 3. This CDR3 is CASSPTGGEQYF. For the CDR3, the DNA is TGTGCCAGCAGCCCGACAGGGGGCGAGCAGTACTTC.

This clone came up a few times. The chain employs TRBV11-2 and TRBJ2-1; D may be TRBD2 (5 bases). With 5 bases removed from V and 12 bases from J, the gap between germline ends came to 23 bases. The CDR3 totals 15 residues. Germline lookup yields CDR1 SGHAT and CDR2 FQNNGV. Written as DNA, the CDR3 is TGTGCCAGCAGCCCTCGGGTGGTGCGGGCAATTGGGCAGTTCTTC. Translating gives CASSPRVVRAIGQFF.

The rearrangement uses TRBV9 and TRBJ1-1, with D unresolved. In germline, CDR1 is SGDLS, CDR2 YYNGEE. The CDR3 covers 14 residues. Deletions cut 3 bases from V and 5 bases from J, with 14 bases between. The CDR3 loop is CASSALVFATEAFF. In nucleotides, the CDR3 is TGTGCCAGCAGCGCTCTTGTTTTTGCGACTGAAGCTTTCTTT.

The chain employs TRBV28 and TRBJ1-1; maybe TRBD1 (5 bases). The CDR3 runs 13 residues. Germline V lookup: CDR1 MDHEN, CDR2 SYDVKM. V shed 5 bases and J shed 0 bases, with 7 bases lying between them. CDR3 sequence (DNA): TGTGCCAGCAGTACAGGACTGAACACTGAAGCTTTCTTT. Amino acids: CASSTGLNTEAFF.

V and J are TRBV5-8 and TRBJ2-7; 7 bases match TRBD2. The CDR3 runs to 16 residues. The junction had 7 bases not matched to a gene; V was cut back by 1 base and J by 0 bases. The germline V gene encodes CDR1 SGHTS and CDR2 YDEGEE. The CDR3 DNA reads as TGTGCCAGCAGCTTGCCTAGCGGAGGCGGCTCCTACGAGCAGTACTTC. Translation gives CASSLPSGGGSYEQYF.

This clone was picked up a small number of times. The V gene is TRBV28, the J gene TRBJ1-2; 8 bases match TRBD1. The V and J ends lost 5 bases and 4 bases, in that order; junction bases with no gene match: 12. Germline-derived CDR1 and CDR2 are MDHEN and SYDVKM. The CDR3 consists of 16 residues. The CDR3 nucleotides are TGTGCCAGCAGTAGTACACTACAGGGGGATGGCTATGGCTACACCTTC. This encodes CASSSTLQGDGYGYTF.